This is a list of T cell receptor beta chains from one sample in a study of regulatory T cells in long-lasting Graves disease. TCRdb analysed the multiplex PCR reads with MiXCR anew, one entry per CDR3 protein. The data hold approximately 690,000 distinct CDR3 sequences, with approximately 31% observed a single time. The sample consisted of peripheral blood mononuclear cells (PBMCs), taken when the disease was refractory, from a patient treated with antithyroid drugs. These receptors originate from a female donor with Graves disease. Both conserved end residues are part of each CDR3. A D gene is named only where the DNA matches it firmly. Expanded clones are given a class, and other clones once, few, many or no size at all.

J: TRBJ1-5
size: many
length: 17
D: TRBD1
V: TRBV28
DNA: TGTGCCAGCAGTCCATCGAGGACAGGCGTTAGCAATCAGCCCCAGCATTTT
CDR3: CASSPSRTGVSNQPQHF

J: TRBJ1-1
size: few
length: 13
D: .
V: TRBV6-1
DNA: TGTGCCAGCAGATATACCCTTCAGGGAGAAGCTTTCTTT
CDR3: CASRYTLQGEAFF

J: TRBJ2-2
size: .
length: 16
D: .
V: TRBV7-9
DNA: TGTGCCAGCAGCTTAGGATGTACAGGGTTGACCGGGGAGCTGTTTTTT
CDR3: CASSLGCTGLTGELFF

J: TRBJ2-7
size: .
length: 14
D: .
V: TRBV13
DNA: TGTGCCAGCAGTAATCCCAGTAAGGGGTTCGAGCAGTACTTC
CDR3: CASSNPSKGFEQYF

J: TRBJ1-5
size: few
length: 17
D: .
V: TRBV30
DNA: TGTGCCTGGAGTGTACGACTGAACTTGGGACGCAATCAGCCCCAGCATTTT
CDR3: CAWSVRLNLGRNQPQHF

J: TRBJ1-2
size: few
length: 15
D: TRBD1
V: TRBV15
DNA: TGTGCCACCAGCCCCAGGACAGGCTTTCTCTATGGCTACACCTTC
CDR3: CATSPRTGFLYGYTF

J: TRBJ2-7
size: .
length: 13
D: .
V: TRBV5-1
DNA: TGCGCCAGCAGCCTAAGACGAAGTGACGAGCAGTACTTC
CDR3: CASSLRRSDEQYF

J: TRBJ1-5
size: .
length: 15
D: TRBD1
V: TRBV12-3/TRBV12-4
DNA: TGTGCCAGCAGCAAACCGGGACAGGGAGGCCAGCCCCAGCATTTT
CDR3: CASSKPGQGGQPQHF

J: TRBJ2-3
size: few
length: 13
D: .
V: TRBV11-2
DNA: TGTGCCAGCAGCCCCCGGGACACAGATACGCAGTATTTT
CDR3: CASSPRDTDTQYF

J: TRBJ1-4
size: few
length: 16
D: TRBD1
V: TRBV2
DNA: TGTGCCAGCAGCCAGGGGGCTTTACCCGCTAATGAAAAACTGTTTTTT
CDR3: CASSQGALPANEKLFF

J: TRBJ1-5
size: few
length: 16
D: .
V: TRBV19
DNA: TGTGCCAGTAGTTCCCCCCCGGGGGTGAGCAATCAGCCCCAGCATTTT
CDR3: CASSSPPGVSNQPQHF

J: TRBJ2-6
size: .
length: 16
D: .
V: TRBV3-1
DNA: TGTGCCAGCAGCCAAGATCGATGGTCTGGGGCCAACGTCCTGACTTTC
CDR3: CASSQDRWSGANVLTF

J: TRBJ1-1
size: .
length: 12
D: .
V: TRBV29-1
DNA: TGCAGCCTTTCTGACCCCGGCAGTGAAGCTTTCTTT
CDR3: CSLSDPGSEAFF

J: TRBJ2-7
size: .
length: 17
D: TRBD2
V: TRBV20-1
DNA: TGCAGTGCCCCAACCCCCCTAGCGGGAGTTAAGCGGTACGAGCAGTACTTC
CDR3: CSAPTPLAGVKRYEQYF

J: TRBJ1-4
size: .
length: 14
D: TRBD1
V: TRBV5-1
DNA: TGCGCCAGCGGCTTGGGGACAGGGAATGAAAAACTGTTTTTT
CDR3: CASGLGTGNEKLFF

J: TRBJ1-4
size: few
length: 14
D: .
V: TRBV28
DNA: TGTGCCAGCAAACAGACAGAGCCTAATGAAAAACTGTTTTTT
CDR3: CASKQTEPNEKLFF

J: TRBJ2-7
size: .
length: 14
D: TRBD2
V: TRBV19
DNA: TGTGCCAGTAGTATGGAACTAGCGGGCTACGAGCAGTACTTC
CDR3: CASSMELAGYEQYF

J: TRBJ1-5
size: many
length: 16
D: TRBD1
V: TRBV7-2
DNA: TGTGCCAGCAGCCCAACCGGGACAGGGGGCAATCAGCCCCAGCATTTT
CDR3: CASSPTGTGGNQPQHF

J: TRBJ2-2
size: .
length: 17
D: TRBD2
V: TRBV12-3/TRBV12-4
DNA: TGTGCCAGCTACCAAAGAGAACCGGGACTAGCGGTCGGGGAGCTGTTTTTT
CDR3: CASYQREPGLAVGELFF

J: TRBJ1-6
size: .
length: 12
D: TRBD1
V: TRBV12-3/TRBV12-4
DNA: TGTGCCAGCAGGGGCAGGGGGTCACCCCTCCACTTT
CDR3: CASRGRGSPLHF

J: TRBJ1-2
size: few
length: 13
D: TRBD1
V: TRBV30
DNA: TGTGCCTGGAGCGCCTGGGACAGTGGGGGCTACACCTTC
CDR3: CAWSAWDSGGYTF

J: TRBJ1-2
size: .
length: 11
D: .
V: TRBV30
DNA: TGTGCCTGGAGTGTAGGGTTTGGCTACACCTTC
CDR3: CAWSVGFGYTF

J: TRBJ1-4
size: many
length: 14
D: .
V: TRBV2
DNA: TGTGCCAGCAGCGACTCTCGGAGACGGGGAAAACTGTTTTTT
CDR3: CASSDSRRRGKLFF

J: TRBJ1-6
size: few
length: 15
D: .
V: TRBV11-2
DNA: TGTGCCAGCAGCCAGAGGGGGGGGGGCGATTCACCCCTCCACTTT
CDR3: CASSQRGGGDSPLHF

J: TRBJ1-1
size: few
length: 16
D: .
V: TRBV6-1
DNA: TGTGCCAGCATCACGGATGGACGTGTATTACACACTGAAGCTTTCTTT
CDR3: CASITDGRVLHTEAFF

J: TRBJ1-1
size: few
length: 14
D: .
V: TRBV18
DNA: TGTGCCAGCTCACCACCGCGGGAAAGCACTGAAGCTTTCTTT
CDR3: CASSPPRESTEAFF

J: TRBJ1-5
size: few
length: 15
D: TRBD1
V: TRBV15
DNA: TGTGCCACCAGCGGGGACAGTCTCCTCAATCAGCCCCAGCATTTT
CDR3: CATSGDSLLNQPQHF

J: TRBJ2-5
size: .
length: 16
D: .
V: TRBV11-2
DNA: TGTGCCAGCAGCGTACGTACAGGGAACCAACAAGAGACCCAGTACTTC
CDR3: CASSVRTGNQQETQYF

J: TRBJ1-2
size: many
length: 15
D: .
V: TRBV15
DNA: TGTGCCACCAGCAGAGTGGTGACAGGAACGGGGGGCTACACCTTC
CDR3: CATSRVVTGTGGYTF

J: TRBJ1-1
size: few
length: 14
D: .
V: TRBV7-9
DNA: TGTGCCAGCAGCTCCTCGACGGGGAACACTGAAGCTTTCTTT
CDR3: CASSSSTGNTEAFF

J: TRBJ1-1
size: once
length: 14
D: .
V: TRBV19
DNA: TGTGCCAGTAGTATGAAGGGGGGCTGGACTGAAGCTTTCTTT
CDR3: CASSMKGGWTEAFF

J: TRBJ1-6
size: .
length: 13
D: .
V: TRBV7-9
DNA: TGTGCCAGCAGCGGATCCGGGACAAACTCCCTCCACTTT
CDR3: CASSGSGTNSLHF

J: TRBJ1-2
size: .
length: 15
D: TRBD1
V: TRBV6-8
DNA: TGTGCCAGCAGTTCCCCGGGACAGGGCATCTATGGCTACACCTTC
CDR3: CASSSPGQGIYGYTF

J: TRBJ2-7
size: .
length: 16
D: .
V: TRBV29-1
DNA: TGCAGCGTTGAGCTTCTCCCCAACAATTCCCGCTACGAGCAGTACTTC
CDR3: CSVELLPNNSRYEQYF

J: TRBJ2-1
size: once
length: 13
D: .
V: TRBV6-4
DNA: TGTGCCAGCAGTTACCGGCAATACAATGAGCAGTTCTTC
CDR3: CASSYRQYNEQFF

J: TRBJ2-5
size: many
length: 18
D: TRBD2
V: TRBV11-2
DNA: TGTGCCAGCAGCAAAACTAGCGGGCGACCTTCACCCCAAGAGACCCAGTACTTC
CDR3: CASSKTSGRPSPQETQYF

J: TRBJ2-7
size: .
length: 12
D: .
V: TRBV30
DNA: TGTGCCAGGGGGACCAGCTCCTACGAGCGGTACTTC
CDR3: CARGTSSYERYF